The text below deals with one T cell receptor beta chain. Its target is not known. These data belong to a study of identifying expanded T cells in peripheral blood. Study-wide results and caveats: Across healthy donors, higher total template counts meant significantly greater roughly 2-week count variance.

Produced via immunoSEQ multiplex PCR; TCRdb's table is partial and in-frame only. The sample has around 100,000 clones; about 83% are singletons. This CDR3 has 13 residues. V was trimmed by 6 bases and J by 6 bases, leaving 14 bases between them. Germline V gene sequence: CDR1 MNHEY, CDR2 SVGAGI. The rearrangement uses TRBV6-5 and TRBJ1-2, with D maybe TRBD1 (5 bases). Sequencing was performed on blood. The receptor was isolated from a person between 18 and 75 years old in good health. The CDR3 spells CASRPRGGDGYTF. The DNA of the CDR3 is TGTGCCAGCAGGCCCCGGGGCGGGGATGGCTACACCTTC.